This record concerns one TCR beta chain sequence. Measured with immunoSEQ multiplex PCR; TCRdb has only the in-frame clones, and not every one. Among around 380,000 clones listed, about 88% were seen once. This record belongs to a study of Ad26.COV2.S vaccination and SARS-CoV-2 variants. As for the study in general: Donor had been placed in the Ad26.COV2.S arm of the COV1001 trial. Recipients of Ad26.COV2.S got it intramuscularly, once or twice 56 days apart.

Treatment meaning: some 20 received Ad26.COV2.S at low or high dose, single or two shots; roughly five received placebo; per-sample allocation not given. At day 63 after the first vaccine or placebo injection, samples were drawn. The donor's status was that of an adult aged 18-55 years in Boston. CDR3 length: 16 amino acids. Deletions cut 1 base from V and 0 bases from J, with 10 bases between. CDR1 and CDR2 from the germline V gene are MGHRA and YSYEKL. Sequencing was performed on peripheral blood, taken in a trial of Ad26.COV2.S vaccine versus placebo. The sequence was collected from a person aged 18 to 59 who received the Ad26.COV2.S COVID-19 vaccine or a placebo. This rearrangement joins TRBV4-1 to TRBJ1-3; TRBD1 is a possible D gene (5 bases). Written as DNA, the CDR3 is TGCGCCAGCAGCCAAGTCGGGGCAACCTCTGGAAACACCATATATTTT. This encodes CASSQVGATSGNTIYF.